What follows are 21 T cell receptor beta chains derived from one specimen sequenced in a study of T cell responses to AZD1222 COVID-19 vaccine. TCRdb's table, derived via immunoSEQ multiplex PCR, lists solely in-frame clones and lacks some. Of 150,000 or so clones in the sample, 85% to 95% were seen once. Source: peripheral blood, taken on day 0 of AZD1222 vaccination. Receptor source: an adult in good health.

This rearrangement joins TRBV15 to TRBJ2-4, with TRBD1 matching 9 bases. The CDR3 length is 16 residues. CDR1 and CDR2 (germline): LNHNV, YYDKDF (reference sequence). With 3 bases clipped from V and 5 bases from J, the junction kept 8 bases outside the gene matches. In DNA form, the CDR3 reads TGTGCCACCAGCAGGTGGACAGGGGAAAACGAAAACATTCAGTACTTC. This encodes CATSRWTGENENIQYF.

This clone was observed a few times. This sequence joins TRBV6-4 and TRBJ2-1, with TRBD2 matching over 8 bases. V shed 0 bases and J 6 bases; nucleotides not matched to a gene: 1. CDR3 length: 14 residues. CDR1 is MRHNA and CDR2 is SNTAGT in the germline V gene. As DNA, the CDR3 is TGTGCCAGCAGTGACTCCGGGGGGGCCAATGAGCAGTTCTTC. This sequence encodes CASSDSGGANEQFF.

The chain links TRBV7-3 to TRBJ1-1; 7 bases align to TRBD1. CDR3 length: 14 amino acids. Trimming at V came to 5 bases and at J to 3 bases, leaving 6 bases not matched to a gene. CDR1 and CDR2 (germline): SGHTA, FQGTGA. The CDR3: CASSATGEDTEAFF. CDR3 bases: TGTGCCAGCAGCGCAACAGGGGAAGACACTGAAGCTTTCTTT.

The chain recombines TRBV18 with TRBJ1-5; D remains unclear. The CDR3 has 14 amino acids. CDR1 and CDR2 from the germline V gene are KGHSH and LQKENI. Trimming stripped 3 bases from V and 3 bases from J, with 9 bases between. CDR3 sequence reads: CASSPGPYNQPQHF. CDR3 DNA sequence: TGTGCCAGCTCACCTGGACCTTACAATCAGCCCCAGCATTTT.

The chain carries TRBV19 and TRBJ1-5, with no clear D. The germline V and J ends were trimmed by 2 bases and 6 bases, with 17 bases remaining between them. Germline values: CDR1 LNHDA, CDR2 SQIVND (reference sequence). The CDR3 has 16 residues. DNA for the CDR3: TGTGCCAGTAGTATATCTGGCGGGGAGGTGGGTCAGCCCCAGCATTTT. Amino acids: CASSISGGEVGQPQHF.

The rearrangement links TRBV5-1 to TRBJ1-2, with 7 bases fitting TRBD1. Germline-derived CDR1 and CDR2 are SGHRS and YFSETQ. The CDR3 contains 14 residues. V gave up 4 bases and J gave up 2 bases; unmatched junction bases: 5. CDR3 nucleotide sequence: TGCGCCAGCAGCCAACAACAGGGGAACTATGGCTACACCTTC. It is translated as CASSQQQGNYGYTF.

The CDR3 here is CASSFFPRGLNSPLHF. The CDR3 region has the DNA TGTGCCAGCAGCTTTTTCCCAAGGGGGCTAAATTCACCCCTCCACTTT. This sequence joins TRBV7-3 and TRBJ1-6, with 7 bases fitting TRBD1. Germline CDR1 reads SGHTA; CDR2 reads FQGTGA. The CDR3 extends over 16 amino acids. The ends lost 3 bases at V and 7 bases at J; junction bases unmatched: 9. The full variable domain, its missing parts supplied by reference TRBV7-3 and TRBJ1-6, is GAGVSQTPSNKVTEKGKYVELRCDPISGHTALYWYRQSLGQGPEFLIYFQGTGAADDSGLPNDRFFAVRPEGSVSTLKIQRTERGDSAVYLCASSFFPRGLNSPLHFGNGTRLTVT.

V is TRBV5-1 and J is TRBJ2-1, with D perhaps assigned TRBD1 or TRBD2 (5 bases each). This CDR3 has 14 amino acids. Germline V gives CDR1 SGHRS, CDR2 YFSETQ. V lost 4 bases and J 5 bases, leaving 13 bases between the germline ends. The CDR3 DNA sequence: TGCGCCAGCAGCCTCGGGACGGACGACAATGAGCAGTTCTTC. Translation gives CASSLGTDDNEQFF. Full variable domain (outside the CDR3, taken from reference TRBV5-1 and TRBJ2-1): KAGVTQTPRYLIKTRGQQVTLSCSPISGHRSVSWYQQTPGQGLQFLFEYFSETQRNKGNFPGRFSGRQFSNSRSEMNVSTLELGDSALYLCASSLGTDDNEQFFGPGTRLTVL.

The chain uses TRBV30 and TRBJ2-3, with a possible D match to TRBD2 (6 bases). Trimming shortened V by 7 bases and J by 2 bases, and 16 bases separated the two germline ends. This CDR3 is built from 14 residues. Germline CDR1 reads GTSNPN; CDR2 reads SVGIG (reference sequence). CDR3 nucleotides: TGTGCCTCTTCTCGACCGGGGGTCACAGATACGCAGTATTTT. Protein: CASSRPGVTDTQYF.

The chain employs TRBV2 and TRBJ2-1; perhaps TRBD1 as D (6 bases). Deletions cut 7 bases from V and 4 bases from J, with 11 bases between. The CDR3 has 13 residues. CDR1 is SNHLY and CDR2 is FYNNEI in the germline V gene. Written as DNA, the CDR3 is TGTGCCAGCACCGCGGACAGATACAATGAGCAGTTCTTC. Translation: CASTADRYNEQFF.

V is TRBV30 and J is TRBJ1-1, with TRBD1 matching over 8 bases. CDR1 and CDR2 (germline): GTSNPN, SVGIG (reference sequence). V shed 4 bases and J 7 bases; nucleotides not matched to a gene: 8. CDR3 length equals 13 residues. The CDR3 DNA sequence: TGTGCCTGGAAAATCAGGGGGCGGAGTGAAGCTTTCTTT. Its translation is CAWKIRGRSEAFF. Supplemented by reference TRBV30 and TRBJ1-1, the full variable domain reads SQTIHQWPATLVQPVGSPLSLECTVEGTSNPNLYWYRQAAGRGLQLLFYSVGIGQISSEVPQNLSASRPQDRQFILSSKKLLLSDSGFYLCAWKIRGRSEAFFGQGTRLTVV.

The V call is TRBV6-9, the J call TRBJ2-1; 9 positions agree with TRBD2. This CDR3 has 14 residues. CDR1 is MNHGY, CDR2 SVAAGI, per germline. V lost 4 bases and J lost 10; bases outside the gene matches: 8. The CDR3 region has the DNA TGTGCCAGCAGTTTTCTAGCGGGGTCAAGGGAGCAGTTCTTC. Its translation: CASSFLAGSREQFF.

This chain joins TRBV5-1 and TRBJ1-6; a possible D gene is TRBD1 (5 bases). With 4 bases removed from V and 10 bases from J, the gap between germline ends came to 9 bases. The CDR3 extends over 12 amino acids. Germline values: CDR1 SGHRS, CDR2 YFSETQ. The CDR3 DNA follows: TGCGCCAGCAGCCCCGGGGGGTCACCCCTCCACTTT. It is translated as CASSPGGSPLHF.

This sequence joins TRBV30 and TRBJ2-7, with D possibly being TRBD2 (6 bases). Per germline, CDR1 GTSNPN and CDR2 SVGIG (reference sequence). The CDR3 is 12 residues long. With 5 bases removed from V and 2 bases from J, the gap between germline ends came to 10 bases. The CDR3 loop reads CAWGGTPYEQYF. CDR3 DNA: TGTGCCTGGGGGGGGACCCCCTACGAGCAGTACTTC. Full variable domain (missing parts from reference TRBV30 and TRBJ2-7): SQTIHQWPATLVQPVGSPLSLECTVEGTSNPNLYWYRQAAGRGLQLLFYSVGIGQISSEVPQNLSASRPQDRQFILSSKKLLLSDSGFYLCAWGGTPYEQYFGPGTRLTVT.

The V and J genes are TRBV6-6 and TRBJ1-2; D perhaps matches TRBD1 (5 bases). The CDR3 covers 13 residues. The germline CDR1 and CDR2 sequences are MNHNY and SVGAGI (reference sequence). V shed 11 bases and J shed 2 bases, with 15 bases lying between them. The CDR3 region has the DNA TGTGCCGGGACTGGGACGGCCAACTATGGCTACACCTTC. Protein product: CAGTGTANYGYTF.

CDR3 nucleotides: TGTGCCAGCAGCTTGGAGGGGACGAATAATTCACCCCTCCACTTT. Protein product: CASSLEGTNNSPLHF. The chain links TRBV7-2 to TRBJ1-6; weak D call: TRBD1 (5 bases). The V and J ends lost 3 bases and 5 bases respectively, with 11 bases between them. CDR3 length: 15 amino acids. Looked up from germline, CDR1 is SGHTA and CDR2 is FQGNSA.

CDR3 coding DNA: TGCGCCAGCAGATGGGACAGGGGGGGAGAGACCCAGTACTTC. Its translation is CASRWDRGGETQYF. The chain has TRBV5-1 and TRBJ2-5, with 11 bases lining up with TRBD1. CDR1 SGHRS and CDR2 YFSETQ come from the germline V gene. V lost 5 bases, J lost 4 bases, and 4 bases stayed unmatched. The CDR3 sequence is 14 residues long.

A word on this clone: One end of the junction varies from germline; a read error may be responsible. V gene TRBV12-3 or TRBV12-4 combines with J gene TRBJ2-7; D is uncertain. There are 12 residues in the CDR3. In nucleotides, the CDR3 is TGCGCAAGCGCCCTTTACACCTACGAGCAGTACTTC. It yields the protein CASALYTYEQYF.

The chain combines TRBV11-2 with TRBJ1-2; tentative D call: TRBD1 (6 bases). There are 15 residues in the CDR3. Trimming pared 4 bases from V and 2 bases from J, leaving 14 bases between. The germline V gene encodes CDR1 SGHAT and CDR2 FQNNGV. The CDR3 nucleotides are TGTGCCAGCAGCTCTCCGACAGGAGCAAACTATGGCTACACCTTC. It encodes CASSSPTGANYGYTF.

As regards this clone: Other DNA sequences in this specimen translate into the identical CDR3. The V gene is TRBV7-9, the J gene TRBJ1-5; 7 bases match TRBD1. The CDR3 covers 15 residues. The germline V gene encodes CDR1 SEHNR and CDR2 FQNEAQ (reference sequence). Trimming cost V 4 bases and J 0 bases; bases outside gene matches: 3. This chain's CDR3 is CASSSDRYSNQPQHF. CDR3 DNA: TGTGCCAGCAGCTCGGACAGGTATAGCAATCAGCCCCAGCATTTT.

The chain combines TRBV4-1 with TRBJ1-1; D might be TRBD1 (6 bases). The CDR3 consists of 15 residues. Germline V gives CDR1 MGHRA, CDR2 YSYEKL. Trimming removed 1 base at V and 4 bases at J, with 13 bases between. CDR3 sequence (DNA): TGCGCCAGCAGCCAAGTTAGCAGCAGGGGCACTGAAGCTTTCTTT. This sequence encodes CASSQVSSRGTEAFF.